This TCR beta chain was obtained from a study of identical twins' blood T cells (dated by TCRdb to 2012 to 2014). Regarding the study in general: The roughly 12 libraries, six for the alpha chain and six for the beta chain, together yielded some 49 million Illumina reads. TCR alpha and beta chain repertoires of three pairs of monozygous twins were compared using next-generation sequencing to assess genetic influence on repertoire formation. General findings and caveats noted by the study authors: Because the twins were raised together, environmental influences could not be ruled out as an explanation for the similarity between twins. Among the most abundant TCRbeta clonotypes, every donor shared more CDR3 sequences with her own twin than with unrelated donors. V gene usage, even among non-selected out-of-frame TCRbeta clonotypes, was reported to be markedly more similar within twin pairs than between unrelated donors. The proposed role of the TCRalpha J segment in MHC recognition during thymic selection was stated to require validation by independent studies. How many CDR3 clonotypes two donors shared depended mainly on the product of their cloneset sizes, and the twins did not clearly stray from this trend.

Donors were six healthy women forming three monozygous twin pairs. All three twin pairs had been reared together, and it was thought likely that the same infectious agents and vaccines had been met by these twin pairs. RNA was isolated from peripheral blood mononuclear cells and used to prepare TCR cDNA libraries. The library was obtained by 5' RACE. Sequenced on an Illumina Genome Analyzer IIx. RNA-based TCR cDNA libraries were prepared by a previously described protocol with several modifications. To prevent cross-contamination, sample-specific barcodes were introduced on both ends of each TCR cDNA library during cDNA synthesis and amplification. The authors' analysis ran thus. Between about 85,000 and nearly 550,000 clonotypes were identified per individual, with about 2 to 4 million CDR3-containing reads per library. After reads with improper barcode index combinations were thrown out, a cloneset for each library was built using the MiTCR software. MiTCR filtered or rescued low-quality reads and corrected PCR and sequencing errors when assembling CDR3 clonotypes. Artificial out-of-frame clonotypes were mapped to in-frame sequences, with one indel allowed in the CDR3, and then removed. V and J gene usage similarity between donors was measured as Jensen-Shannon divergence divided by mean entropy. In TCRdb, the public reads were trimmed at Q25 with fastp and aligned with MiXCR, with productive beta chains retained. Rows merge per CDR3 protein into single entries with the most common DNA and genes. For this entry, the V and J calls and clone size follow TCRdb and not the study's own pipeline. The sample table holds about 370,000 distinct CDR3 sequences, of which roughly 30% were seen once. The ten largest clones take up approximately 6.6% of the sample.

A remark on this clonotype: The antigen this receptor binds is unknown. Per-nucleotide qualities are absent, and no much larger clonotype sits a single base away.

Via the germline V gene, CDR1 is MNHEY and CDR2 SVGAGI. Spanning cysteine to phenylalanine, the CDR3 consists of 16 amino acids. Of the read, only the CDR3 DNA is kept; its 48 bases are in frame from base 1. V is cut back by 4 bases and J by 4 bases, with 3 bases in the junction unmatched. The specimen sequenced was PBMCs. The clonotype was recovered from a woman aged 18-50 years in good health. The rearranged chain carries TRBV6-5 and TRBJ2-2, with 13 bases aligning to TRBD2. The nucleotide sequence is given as TGTGCCAGCAGTTCGCGGACTAGCGGGGGCACCGGGGAGCTGTTTTTT. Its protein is CASSSRTSGGTGELFF.